The 31 T cell receptor beta chains in this list originate from one sample, sequenced in a study of vaccination effects on CD4 cells after COVID-19. Data came from immunoSEQ multiplex PCR; TCRdb stores just in-frame clones and leaves some out. Of around 47,000 clones in the sample, roughly 80% were seen once. ViraFEST assay sequencing came after antigen-specific CD4+ T cells were expanded with viral peptide pools. CD4+ T cells were isolated after about nine days of culture. Their SARS-CoV-2 infection, verified by PCR, occurred between March and December 2020. Their target antigens are unknown. The source material was CD4+ T cells from PBMCs cultured with a peptide pool, sampled before COVID-19 vaccination. These receptor sequences come from a human donor who had a prior SARS-CoV-2 infection.

This clone was seen more than once but under ten times. The rearrangement links TRBV28 to TRBJ1-6; 7 positions match TRBD1. Germline V CDR1 and CDR2: MDHEN, SYDVKM. V lost 4 bases, J lost 7 bases, and 7 bases stayed unmatched. The CDR3 has 15 residues. This CDR3 is CASSSLAGGNSPLHF. The DNA of the CDR3 is TGTGCCAGCAGTTCCCTAGCAGGGGGAAATTCACCCCTCCACTTT.

This sequence joins TRBV24-1 and TRBJ2-6; 12 bases align to TRBD1. Germline V lookup: CDR1 KGHDR, CDR2 SFDVKD. Trimming removed 5 bases from V and 1 base from J; junction bases left unmatched: 8. CDR3 length: 19 amino acids. The chain's CDR3 is CATSGSGTGGDSGANVLTF. The CDR3 DNA reads as TGTGCCACCAGTGGTTCCGGGACAGGGGGCGATTCTGGGGCCAACGTCCTGACTTTC.

This clone has just a few counts. V is TRBV7-8 and J is TRBJ1-1; D is possibly TRBD1 (6 bases). Trimming cost V 1 base and J 4 bases, with 13 bases left between them. This CDR3 spans 15 amino acids. Per germline, CDR1 SGHVS and CDR2 FQNEAQ. DNA of the CDR3: TGTGCCAGCAGCTTAGGAGGAAACAGGGCCACTGAAGCTTTCTTT. Encoded protein: CASSLGGNRATEAFF.

This clone was observed many times. This chain uses TRBV7-9 with TRBJ1-2, with D uncertain. The V gene's germline CDR1 is SEHNR and CDR2 FQNEAQ (reference sequence). Trimming removed 5 bases at V and 0 bases at J, with 7 bases between. This CDR3 region has 13 residues. CDR3 in DNA: TGTGCCAGCAGCGATAGGACTAACTATGGCTACACCTTC. Its translation: CASSDRTNYGYTF.

This clone was recorded once. This chain joins TRBV19 and TRBJ1-5; D is perhaps TRBD1 (6 bases). Germline V gives CDR1 LNHDA, CDR2 SQIVND (reference sequence). The CDR3 is made up of 17 amino acids. V lost 2 bases, J lost 0 bases, and 14 bases lay in between. The CDR3: CASSIIQGSNSNQPQHF. CDR3 nucleotide sequence: TGTGCCAGTAGTATAATCCAGGGGTCGAATAGCAATCAGCCCCAGCATTTT.

V gene TRBV2 combines with J gene TRBJ2-3; 10 positions agree with TRBD2. Looked up from germline, CDR1 is SNHLY and CDR2 is FYNNEI. J gave up 4 bases and V 7 bases, and 8 bases lay outside the gene matches. The CDR3 covers 15 residues. CDR3 amino acids: CASIAGGYEPDTQYF. The CDR3 DNA is TGTGCCAGCATAGCGGGGGGATACGAACCAGATACGCAGTATTTT.

This chain uses TRBV18 with TRBJ2-3; 9 nucleotides line up with TRBD2. The CDR3 is 17 amino acids. Looked up from germline, CDR1 is KGHSH and CDR2 is LQKENI. V lost 1 base to trimming and J lost 1 base; unmatched junction nucleotides: 6. The CDR3 here is CASSPRAAGGGTDTQYF. CDR3 DNA sequence: TGTGCCAGCTCACCACGGGCAGCGGGAGGAGGCACAGATACGCAGTATTTT.

This sequence joins TRBV6-6 and TRBJ1-5, with no clear D. Trimming shortened V by 2 bases and J by 1 base, and 12 bases separated the two germline ends. The CDR3 loop spans 16 amino acids. In germline, CDR1 is MNHNY, CDR2 SVGAGI (reference sequence). CDR3 region: CASSYGFRASNQPQHF. The CDR3, as DNA: TGTGCCAGCAGTTACGGCTTTCGGGCCAGCAATCAGCCCCAGCATTTT.

The rearrangement uses TRBV5-8 and TRBJ2-5; 9 bases fit TRBD1. Germline assignment: CDR1 SGHTS and CDR2 YDEGEE. Losses at the gene ends were 4 bases for V and 4 bases for J; bases not matched to a gene: 5. The CDR3 is 14 amino acids. CDR3 loop: CASSRTGEVETQYF. CDR3 DNA: TGTGCCAGCAGCCGGACAGGGGAGGTAGAGACCCAGTACTTC.

The chain couples TRBV2 to TRBJ2-5; D is unclear. The CDR3 extends over 13 amino acids. V lost 4 bases and J 5 bases, leaving 11 bases between the germline ends. Germline CDR1 SNHLY, CDR2 FYNNEI. CDR3 sequence (DNA): TGTGCCAGCAGTGGGGTTTTCGAGGAGACCCAGTACTTC. Its translation is CASSGVFEETQYF.

This rearrangement joins TRBV7-3 to TRBJ2-3; TRBD1 matches at 9 bases. From germline, CDR1 is SGHTA and CDR2 FQGTGA. The CDR3 runs 16 residues. J gave up 5 bases and V 2 bases, and 8 bases lay outside the gene matches. The chain's CDR3 is CASSLGAQGAGDTQYF. The DNA for the CDR3 is TGTGCCAGCAGCTTAGGGGCACAGGGGGCAGGAGATACGCAGTATTTT.

This clone was seen a few times. This sequence joins TRBV7-3 and TRBJ1-1; TRBD1 might be the D (5 bases). Germline V CDR1 and CDR2: SGHTA, FQGTGA. The CDR3 totals 13 residues. Trimming cost V 1 base and J 5 bases, with 8 bases left between them. DNA of the CDR3: TGTGCCAGCAGCTTAAGTGGGGGGACTGAAGCTTTCTTT. Amino acids: CASSLSGGTEAFF. Complete variable domain (other parts from reference TRBV7-3 and TRBJ1-1): GAGVSQTPSNKVTEKGKYVELRCDPISGHTALYWYRQSLGQGPEFLIYFQGTGAADDSGLPNDRFFAVRPEGSVSTLKIQRTERGDSAVYLCASSLSGGTEAFFGQGTRLTVV.

The V and J genes are TRBV11-3 and TRBJ2-3; 8 bases are a match to TRBD2. Germline-derived CDR1 and CDR2 are SGHNT and YENEEA. The CDR3 length is 15 residues. Trimming took 5 bases from V and 4 from J; bases not matched to a gene: 8. The chain's CDR3 is CASSPPGGGSDTQYF. The CDR3 DNA sequence: TGTGCCAGCAGCCCCCCAGGCGGGGGGTCAGATACGCAGTATTTT.

The rearrangement links TRBV4-2 to TRBJ2-2; 7 nucleotides match TRBD1. The CDR3 is 16 amino acids. The V gene's germline CDR1 is LGHNA and CDR2 YNFKEQ. Trimming removed 4 bases from V and 1 base from J; junction bases left unmatched: 6. As DNA, the CDR3 is TGTGCCAGCAGCCTCTCCCAGGGGGTGAACACCGGGGAGCTGTTTTTT. Its protein is CASSLSQGVNTGELFF.

The genes are TRBV30 and TRBJ2-7, with 12 bases identical to TRBD2. With V trimmed by 3 bases and J by 3 bases, 0 bases remained unmatched. The CDR3 sequence is 13 residues long. CDR1 is GTSNPN and CDR2 is SVGIG in the germline V gene (reference sequence). The DNA of the CDR3 is TGTGCCTGGAGACTAGCGGGAGGCTACGAGCAGTACTTC. Protein sequence: CAWRLAGGYEQYF. Based on the CDR3 plus reference TRBV30 and TRBJ2-7, the full variable domain is SQTIHQWPATLVQPVGSPLSLECTVEGTSNPNLYWYRQAAGRGLQLLFYSVGIGQISSEVPQNLSASRPQDRQFILSSKKLLLSDSGFYLCAWRLAGGYEQYFGPGTRLTVT.

The chain couples TRBV7-6 to TRBJ2-2; D is unclear. Germline CDR1 and CDR2: SGHVS and FNYEAQ. CDR3 size: 12 residues. Trimming took 4 bases from V and 2 from J, leaving 2 bases between them. As DNA, the CDR3 is TGTGCCAGCAGCTCCAACACCGGGGAGCTGTTTTTT. Protein sequence: CASSSNTGELFF. Full variable domain (rest looked up from reference TRBV7-6 and TRBJ2-2): GAGVSQSPRYKVTKRGQDVALRCDPISGHVSLYWYRQALGQGPEFLTYFNYEAQQDKSGLPNDRFSAERPEGSISTLTIQRTEQRDSAMYRCASSSNTGELFFGEGSRLTVL.

This clone was recorded a few times. CDR3 protein: CAISVGRDEQFF. CDR3 DNA: TGTGCCATCAGTGTAGGCCGGGATGAGCAGTTCTTC. The chain recombines TRBV10-3 with TRBJ2-1, with D unresolved. Germline values: CDR1 ENHRY, CDR2 SYGVKD. Trimming pared 4 bases from V and 8 bases from J, leaving 9 bases between. The CDR3 is made up of 12 amino acids.

The chain recombines TRBV5-1 with TRBJ2-2; 8 bases match TRBD2. Trimming took 6 bases from V and 4 from J; bases not matched to a gene: 8. This CDR3 contains 15 residues. Germline CDR1 reads SGHRS; CDR2 reads YFSETQ. The chain's CDR3 is CASKAGAHLTGELFF. Here the CDR3 DNA reads TGCGCCAGCAAAGCGGGAGCCCACCTCACCGGGGAGCTGTTTTTT.

The table lists this clone with a count of one. This chain connects TRBV13 to TRBJ1-3; no clear D. Trimming removed 0 bases from V and 0 bases from J, with 9 bases in between. The CDR3 covers 16 residues. Per the germline V gene, CDR1 is PRHDT and CDR2 is FYEKMQ (reference sequence). The CDR3 DNA is TGTGCCAGCAGCTTAGGACAAGTCTACTCTGGAAACACCATATATTTT. The encoded protein is CASSLGQVYSGNTIYF.

The V call is TRBV11-3, the J call TRBJ2-7; TRBD1 matches at 7 bases. The CDR3 length is 15 residues. Germline trimming cut 0 bases from V and 2 bases from J; bases unmatched to any gene: 4. CDR1 and CDR2 from the germline V gene are SGHNT and YENEEA. The CDR3 DNA reads TGTGCCAGCAGCTTAGACCGGGACAGACCCTACGAGCAGTACTTC. It yields the protein CASSLDRDRPYEQYF.

V gene TRBV11-3 combines with J gene TRBJ2-3, with D tentatively TRBD2 (6 bases). V lost 5 bases and J lost 0, with 12 bases in between. The V gene's germline CDR1 is SGHNT and CDR2 YENEEA. The CDR3 length is 15 residues. The CDR3 DNA reads as TGTGCCAGCAGCCGGGCGGCGGGGAGCACAGATACGCAGTATTTT. This gives the protein CASSRAAGSTDTQYF.

The V and J genes are TRBV11-3 and TRBJ2-1, with D perhaps matching TRBD1 or TRBD2 (6 bases each). The CDR3 spans 17 residues. In germline, CDR1 is SGHNT, CDR2 YENEEA. The V end was cut by 0 bases, the J end by 6 bases, with 18 bases between. CDR3 amino acids: CASSLDGALGGLNEQFF. CDR3 bases: TGTGCCAGCAGCTTAGATGGGGCCCTCGGGGGCCTCAATGAGCAGTTCTTC. Based on the CDR3 plus reference TRBV11-3 and TRBJ2-1, the full variable domain is EAGVVQSPRYKIIEKKQPVAFWCNPISGHNTLYWYLQNLGQGPELLIRYENEEAVDDSQLPKDRFSAERLKGVDSTLKIQPAELGDSAVYLCASSLDGALGGLNEQFFGPGTRLTVL.

This clone was detected only a few times. The genes are TRBV2 and TRBJ1-1; D not resolved. The germline gives CDR1 SNHLY, CDR2 FYNNEI. The CDR3 is 13 amino acids. Trimming cost V 1 base and J 2 bases, with 5 bases left between them. CDR3 DNA: TGTGCCAGCAGTGAAGAGGCTAACACTGAAGCTTTCTTT. Translated: CASSEEANTEAFF.

V is TRBV5-1 and J is TRBJ2-7; 8 bases align to TRBD1. Germline V gives CDR1 SGHRS, CDR2 YFSETQ. The junction had 6 bases not matched to a gene; V was cut back by 4 bases and J by 0 bases. This CDR3 comprises 15 residues. The CDR3 nucleotides read TGCGCCAGCAGCCCCGGACAGGGACACTCCTACGAGCAGTACTTC. This sequence encodes CASSPGQGHSYEQYF.

This chain uses TRBV12-3 or TRBV12-4 with TRBJ2-3; no definite D call. The length of the CDR3 is 13 residues. The germline V and J ends were trimmed by 6 bases and 2 bases, with 9 bases remaining between them. The CDR3 nucleotides read TGTGCCAGCAGGGCTACTATCACAGATACGCAGTATTTT. It yields the protein CASRATITDTQYF.

The chain combines TRBV9 with TRBJ2-2; D call uncertain. The CDR3 is 15 residues long. Germline CDR1 SGDLS, CDR2 YYNGEE. V was cut by 3 bases and J by 0 bases, with 9 bases left in between. CDR3 bases: TGTGCCAGCAGCGAGGGCGGTGCGAACACCGGGGAGCTGTTTTTT. This sequence encodes CASSEGGANTGELFF. The whole variable domain, filled in from reference TRBV9 and TRBJ2-2, reads DSGVTQTPKHLITATGQRVTLRCSPRSGDLSVYWYQQSLDQGLQFLIQYYNGEERAKGNILERFSAQQFPDLHSELNLSSLELGDSALYFCASSEGGANTGELFFGEGSRLTVL.

This clone was seen a handful of times. V and J are TRBV7-9 and TRBJ2-1; 8 bases match TRBD1. This CDR3 has 13 residues. CDR1 is SEHNR, CDR2 FQNEAQ, per germline (reference sequence). V shed 4 bases, J shed 4 bases, and the junction held 0 bases outside the gene matches. CDR3 sequence reads: CASSWTGYNEQFF. CDR3 nucleotides: TGTGCCAGCAGCTGGACAGGGTACAATGAGCAGTTCTTC.

The genes are TRBV2 and TRBJ2-2, with 7 nucleotides matching TRBD2. J lost 5 bases, V lost 4 bases, and 10 bases had no gene match. This CDR3 spans 16 amino acids. Germline V gene lookup returns CDR1 SNHLY and CDR2 FYNNEI. The CDR3 DNA reads TGTGCCAGCAGTGGACTGGCGGGAGTGATTACCGGGGAGCTGTTTTTT. Its protein product is CASSGLAGVITGELFF.

The genes are TRBV18 and TRBJ2-1, with D perhaps given as TRBD1 or TRBD2 (6 bases each). CDR1 is KGHSH and CDR2 is LQKENI in the germline V gene. V was pared by 2 bases and J by 3 bases, with 17 bases between. CDR3 length: 17 residues. CDR3 sequence (DNA): TGTGCCAGCTCACCAAACGCGGGACAAACCGTCTACAATGAGCAGTTCTTC. Translation: CASSPNAGQTVYNEQFF.

The chain is built from TRBV5-1 and TRBJ2-1; unclear D gene. V lost 0 bases and J lost 0, with 10 bases in between. The germline V gene has CDR1 SGHRS and CDR2 YFSETQ. The CDR3 runs 16 residues. In DNA, the CDR3 is TGCGCCAGCAGCTTGGCCGCAGGTGGCTCCTACAATGAGCAGTTCTTC. It specifies CASSLAAGGSYNEQFF.

The V and J genes are TRBV24-1 and TRBJ2-5; TRBD1 might be the D (5 bases). The CDR3 is 16 residues long. Germline V CDR1 and CDR2: KGHDR, SFDVKD. V was trimmed by 2 bases and J by 4 bases, leaving 16 bases between them. CDR3 nucleotides: TGTGCCACCAGTGATTCGGCCAGGGTTTCCCGAGAGACCCAGTACTTC. Its translation is CATSDSARVSRETQYF.